This entry concerns a single T cell receptor beta chain. The data stem from a study of shared clonotypes between healthy human individuals. Germline V CDR1 and CDR2: SGHVS, FQNEAQ. The CDR3 spans 16 residues. Trimming shortened V by 3 bases and J by 2 bases, and 14 bases separated the two germline ends. Libraries were prepared by immunoSEQ multiplex PCR; TCRdb keeps only in-frame clonotypes and omits some of them. Among approximately 1,500,000 clones listed, about 98% were seen once. V and J are TRBV7-8 and TRBJ2-1, with D perhaps TRBD2 (6 bases). This receptor was identified in a man younger than 40 in good health. The sample consisted of naive CD4+ T cells sorted from blood. The sample's subset: CD45RA+ positively selected. CDR3 amino acids: CASSLSGLSPYNEQFF. DNA for the CDR3: TGTGCCAGCAGCTTGTCAGGACTATCTCCCTACAATGAGCAGTTCTTC.